This record concerns one T cell receptor beta chain sequence. Its target is not known. Germline V lookup: CDR1 SGHAT, CDR2 FQNNGV. V lost 1 base and J lost 8, with 6 bases in between. The CDR3 runs 12 residues. This entry comes from a study of cytomegalovirus exposure and HLA in healthy donors. Broader study findings: Over 150 TCR beta chains were listed as cytomegalovirus-associated. Reports indicated that the classifier achieved high specificity and sensitivity in diagnosing cytomegalovirus status.

Assay used: immunoSEQ multiplex PCR; TCRdb lists only in-frame clones, some missing. This table has fewer than 200,000 clones, approximately 86% appearing once. The sequenced sample was PBMCs. The sequence was obtained from a man aged 30 to 39 in good health and CMV-seropositive. This chain links TRBV11-2 with TRBJ1-5; D not certain. CDR3 region: CASSLGGEPQHF. The DNA for the CDR3 is TGTGCCAGCAGCTTAGGTGGGGAGCCCCAGCATTTT.